The 3 T cell receptor beta chains below come from one sample, sequenced in a study of neurological immune-mediated disorders. TCRdb ran MiXCR on the 5' RACE reads and lists one entry per CDR3 protein. The sample contains 45,000 to 65,000 distinct CDR3 sequences, 7% to 9% of which appear only once. Described time point: longitudinal time-point 3. Material for sequencing was PBMCs. These receptors came from a woman between 40 and 50 years old in good health.

This clonotype was recorded many times. V usage is TRBV4-1 and J usage is TRBJ1-6, with TRBD1 matching over 12 bases. J was trimmed by 7 bases and V by 5 bases; bases with no gene match: 6. The germline V gene has CDR1 MGHRA and CDR2 YSYEKL. The length of the CDR3 is 16 residues. DNA for the CDR3: TGCGCCAGCAGCGGGACAGGGGGCGCGAAAAATTCACCCCTCCACTTT. Translating gives CASSGTGGAKNSPLHF.

This clonotype was observed many times. The chain carries TRBV7-3 and TRBJ2-7; 9 positions match TRBD2. CDR3 size: 15 residues. Trimming took 2 bases from V and 0 from J; bases not matched to a gene: 2. Germline V lookup: CDR1 SGHTA, CDR2 FQGTGA. The CDR3 nucleotides read TGTGCCAGCAGCTTAGCGGGGGGGGACTCCTACGAGCAGTACTTC. Protein: CASSLAGGDSYEQYF.

This clonotype has a count of ten or more. The chain has TRBV7-2 and TRBJ2-5, with TRBD2 identical over 12 bases. The CDR3 spans 16 residues. Germline V gene sequence: CDR1 SGHTA, CDR2 FQGNSA. The V segment lost 6 bases and the J segment 2 bases; nucleotides outside the gene matches: 7. In nucleotides, the CDR3 is TGTGCCAGCAGATCCGCTAGCGGGGGGGGGCAAGAGACCCAGTACTTC. Translating gives CASRSASGGGQETQYF.